This T cell receptor beta chain stems from a study of blood T cell repertoires in COVID-19. Study overall: There were acute and convalescent COVID-19 samples, and they came from the United States, Italy and Spain. T cells, B-cell-depleted T cells, or PBMCs provided the cDNA or gDNA that served as material.

The trim removed 4 bases at V and 6 bases at J, leaving 3 bases unmatched. Looked up from germline, CDR1 is MDHEN and CDR2 is SYDVKM. CDR3 length: 12 residues. In the source study's methods: Amplification from reference gene primers served as the basis for estimated nucleated cell counts. The table came from immunoSEQ multiplex PCR; TCRdb's copy has only in-frame clones and leaves some out. V and J calls plus clone size are reproduced from that table; the DNA served to infer D and trimming. The sample consists of about 110,000 clones, 65% to 90% of them appearing once. This TCR was recovered from an older woman with acute or convalescent COVID-19. Sequences were obtained from peripheral blood. The chain couples TRBV28 to TRBJ2-7; 7 nucleotides line up with TRBD1. Here the CDR3 reads CASSWGTVEQYF. The CDR3 DNA sequence: TGTGCCAGCAGTTGGGGGACAGTCGAGCAGTACTTC.